The 20 T cell receptor beta chains reported below all come from one sample, sequenced in a study of blood T cells in healthy people across ages. Primers used in a second PCR of roughly 7 to 12 cycles were a sample-barcoded 5' primer and a J-beta primer mix. TCRdb itself ran the 5' RACE reads through MiXCR, one entry per CDR3 protein. The sample contains hundreds of thousands of distinct CDR3 sequences, 56% of which appear only once. Sequenced input: blood. The receptors were sampled from a middle-aged man in good health.

Only a few counts were recorded for this clonotype. This rearrangement joins TRBV24-1 to TRBJ2-3; D is undetermined. Trimming left V 5 bases short and J 8 bases short, with 13 bases between. Germline V gives CDR1 KGHDR, CDR2 SFDVKD. The CDR3 runs 13 residues. CDR3 coding DNA: TGTGCCACCAGTGCTCATCCATCGGGTACGCAGTATTTT. This translates into CATSAHPSGTQYF.

A few counts support this clonotype. This chain connects TRBV29-1 to TRBJ2-5; 8 nucleotides line up with TRBD1. This CDR3 comprises 14 residues. Germline values: CDR1 SQVTM, CDR2 ANQGSEA. J lost 11 bases, V lost 3 bases, and 14 bases had no gene match. The CDR3 nucleotides read TGCAGCGTTGATTCTGGGCAGGGGGCCTGGGAGCAGTACTTC. Translated: CSVDSGQGAWEQYF.

There are a few counts of this clonotype. This chain links TRBV5-1 with TRBJ1-2, with 12 bases that match TRBD1. V trimming: 0 bases; J trimming: 6 bases; junction bases outside the gene matches: 6. Germline CDR1 is SGHRS and CDR2 is YFSETQ. This CDR3 has 16 residues. Here the CDR3 reads CASSLDGGQGADGYTF. The CDR3 coding sequence is TGCGCCAGCAGCTTGGATGGGGGACAGGGGGCCGATGGCTACACCTTC.

The CDR3 DNA reads TGCAGCGTTGACCCTACTCTGAGTACCGTCCTCTACAATGAGCAGTTCTTC. Protein sequence: CSVDPTLSTVLYNEQFF. The chain has TRBV29-1 and TRBJ2-1, with D unresolved. The CDR3 is 17 residues long. V was trimmed by 3 bases and J by 3 bases, leaving 21 bases between them. CDR1 and CDR2 from the germline V gene are SQVTM and ANQGSEA.

V gene TRBV11-3 combines with J gene TRBJ2-7, with a possible D match to TRBD1 (6 bases). The V gene's germline CDR1 is SGHNT and CDR2 YENEEA. Trimming cost V 1 base and J 0 bases, with 7 bases left between them. The CDR3 consists of 14 residues. The CDR3 spells CASSLGDISYEQYF. CDR3 nucleotide sequence: TGTGCCAGCAGCTTAGGGGACATCTCCTACGAGCAGTACTTC. Full variable domain (remainder filled in from reference TRBV11-3 and TRBJ2-7): EAGVVQSPRYKIIEKKQPVAFWCNPISGHNTLYWYLQNLGQGPELLIRYENEEAVDDSQLPKDRFSAERLKGVDSTLKIQPAELGDSAVYLCASSLGDISYEQYFGPGTRLTVT.

The V call is TRBV5-1, the J call TRBJ2-6; TRBD2 might be the D (6 bases). In germline, CDR1 is SGHRS, CDR2 YFSETQ. This CDR3 is 17 amino acids long. V lost 4 bases to trimming and J lost 2 bases, with 16 bases between them. The CDR3 DNA is TGCGCCAGCAGCCCGGGGCGGGATTCTACTGGGGCCAACGTCCTGACTTTC. It specifies CASSPGRDSTGANVLTF.

This rearrangement joins TRBV5-1 to TRBJ2-3; 14 nucleotides line up with TRBD2. V trimming: 1 base; J trimming: 6 bases; junction bases outside the gene matches: 7. The CDR3 loop spans 17 amino acids. Germline V lookup: CDR1 SGHRS, CDR2 YFSETQ. Written as DNA, the CDR3 is TGCGCCAGCAGCTTGACGACTAGCGGGGGGGGTTTGGATACGCAGTATTTT. It codes for CASSLTTSGGGLDTQYF.

The genes are TRBV6-1 and TRBJ1-5, with D perhaps TRBD1 (6 bases). The CDR3 spans 20 residues. Germline values: CDR1 MNHNS, CDR2 SASEGT. V lost 4 bases to trimming and J lost 0 bases, with 25 bases between them. CDR3 in DNA: TGTGCCAGCAGTGGGAGATTGCACGGCGGGGGGCAGATTAGCAATCAGCCCCAGCATTTT. Translating it yields CASSGRLHGGGQISNQPQHF.

This clonotype was seen a handful of times. V gene TRBV6-5 combines with J gene TRBJ1-4, with D uncertain. The CDR3 length is 15 residues. V was cut by 4 bases and J by 6 bases, with 15 bases left in between. Germline CDR1 MNHEY, CDR2 SVGAGI. CDR3 DNA: TGTGCCAGCAGTTTCTCCCCCGTGGAGGATGAAAAACTGTTTTTT. Encoded protein: CASSFSPVEDEKLFF.

J is TRBJ2-5 and V is TRBV11-2; 7 nucleotides agree with TRBD1. Per germline, CDR1 SGHAT and CDR2 FQNNGV. The CDR3 has 17 amino acids. V trimming: 5 bases; J trimming: 1 base; junction bases outside the gene matches: 13. CDR3 loop: CASSNRDSRISQETQYF. CDR3 in DNA: TGTGCCAGCAGCAACCGGGACAGCAGAATCTCCCAAGAGACCCAGTACTTC.

The rearrangement links TRBV29-1 to TRBJ2-5; weak D call: TRBD2 (5 bases). The CDR3 length is 12 residues. Trimming shortened V by 8 bases and J by 1 base, and 11 bases separated the two germline ends. Germline V lookup: CDR1 SQVTM, CDR2 ANQGSEA. CDR3 DNA sequence: TGCAGCCTGACGGGAATCCAAGAGACCCAGTACTTC. Protein product: CSLTGIQETQYF.

In its sample, this clonotype was seen once. The chain has TRBV2 and TRBJ1-1; D remains ambiguous. This CDR3 is 16 amino acids long. With 10 bases removed from V and 2 bases from J, the gap between germline ends came to 23 bases. Germline CDR1 SNHLY, CDR2 FYNNEI. The CDR3 loop is CANIIQSGLSNTEAFF. CDR3 nucleotide sequence: TGTGCCAACATTATTCAAAGTGGCCTGAGTAACACTGAAGCTTTCTTT.

The chain combines TRBV12-3 or TRBV12-4 with TRBJ2-7; TRBD2 is a possible D gene (7 bases). This CDR3 spans 13 amino acids. The ends were cut back, 6 bases at V and 5 bases at J, with 14 bases in the middle. Written as DNA, the CDR3 is TGTGCCAGCAGGAGGGGGAGGGGAGACGAGCAGTACTTC. Its protein product is CASRRGRGDEQYF.

The sample holds a few counts of this clonotype. The chain joins TRBV6-1 to TRBJ2-5; 9 bases fit TRBD1. Germline-derived CDR1 and CDR2 are MNHNS and SASEGT. The CDR3 has 14 residues. The V and J ends lost 5 bases and 11 bases, in that order; junction bases with no gene match: 12. CDR3 residues: CASSRQGVVNEQYF. In DNA, the CDR3 is TGTGCCAGCAGTCGACAGGGGGTTGTGAATGAGCAGTACTTC.

V and J are TRBV12-3 or TRBV12-4 and TRBJ1-1; 7 positions agree with TRBD1. There are 17 residues in the CDR3. V trimming: 3 bases; J trimming: 10 bases; junction bases outside the gene matches: 20. The CDR3 DNA is TGTGCCAGCAGTTTGTTGGACAGGTCCTATTCCCTCGCCGGAGCTTTCTTT. Protein: CASSLLDRSYSLAGAFF.

This clonotype was detected only a few times. The chain joins TRBV20-1 to TRBJ2-7; D may be TRBD1 (6 bases). Trimming stripped 5 bases from V and 0 bases from J, with 17 bases between. The CDR3 runs to 15 residues. From germline, CDR1 is DFQATT and CDR2 SNEGSKA (reference sequence). The DNA for the CDR3 is TGCAGTGCTTGCCGGGACACTGACCCCTCCTACGAGCAGTACTTC. Its protein is CSACRDTDPSYEQYF.

The CDR3 DNA reads as TGTGCCAGCAATCCGCCGGGAGAGACCCAGTACTTC. It yields the protein CASNPPGETQYF. The chain uses TRBV28 and TRBJ2-5; D unclear. V dropped 7 bases and J dropped 4 bases, with 10 bases sitting between them. The CDR3 runs to 12 residues. CDR1 and CDR2 (germline): MDHEN, SYDVKM.

This clonotype has more than one count but fewer than ten. V usage is TRBV29-1 and J usage is TRBJ2-1; a weak D match, TRBD1 (5 bases). The CDR3 extends over 12 amino acids. V shed 4 bases and J shed 6 bases, with 10 bases lying between them. Germline V CDR1 and CDR2: SQVTM, ANQGSEA. CDR3 loop: CSVVGHPNEQFF. DNA for the CDR3: TGCAGCGTTGTGGGGCACCCCAATGAGCAGTTCTTC.

The chain is built from TRBV4-1 and TRBJ2-5; 7 bases line up with TRBD1. Trimming at V came to 1 base and at J to 7 bases, leaving 18 bases not matched to a gene. CDR1 is MGHRA and CDR2 is YSYEKL in the germline V gene. This CDR3 has 18 residues. This chain's CDR3 is CASSQAIKQDRDVGTQYF. The CDR3 nucleotides are TGCGCCAGCAGCCAAGCGATTAAACAAGACAGGGATGTGGGGACCCAGTACTTC.

Regarding this clonotype: Sequence at one end of the junction differs from germline and may be a read error. The genes are TRBV28 and TRBJ2-7; D is uncertain. This CDR3 contains 11 residues. Germline CDR1 reads MDHEN; CDR2 reads SYDVKM. This chain's CDR3 is CAGSGRWGQYF. The CDR3 nucleotides are TGTGCCGGCAGTGGCCGGTGGGGGCAGTACTTC. The whole variable domain, filled in from reference TRBV28 and TRBJ2-7, reads DVKVTQSSRYLVKRTGEKVFLECVQDMDHENMFWYRQDPGLGLRLIYFSYDVKMKEKGDIPEGYSVSREKKERFSLILESASTNQTSMYLCAGSGRWGQYFGPGTRLTVT.